This passage covers 15 T cell receptor beta chains from one sample sequenced in a study of CD4 T cells in relation to SARS-CoV-2 and coronaviruses. Their antigens remain unidentified. The data were produced by immunoSEQ multiplex PCR, yet TCRdb's version contains in-frame clones alone and is incomplete. The data show tens of thousands of clones, about three quarters seen once. Unexposed donor CD4+ T cells date from about 2011-2019, before the COVID-19 pandemic. Isolation of CD4+ T cells took place after about eleven days in culture. Material: CD4+ T cells from PBMCs, cultured in vitro. The receptors shown here come from a human donor in good health.

The V gene is TRBV14, the J gene TRBJ1-3, with a tentative D call TRBD1 (5 bases). Looked up from germline, CDR1 is SGHDN and CDR2 is FVKESK. This CDR3 region has 15 residues. Trimming took 1 base from V and 2 from J, leaving 9 bases between them. The CDR3 spells CASSQAQGPGNTIYF. The CDR3 DNA reads TGTGCCAGCAGCCAAGCTCAGGGCCCTGGAAACACCATATATTTT.

This chain links TRBV7-2 with TRBJ2-3; D perhaps matches TRBD2 (5 bases). CDR3 size: 14 residues. Germline CDR1 reads SGHTA; CDR2 reads FQGNSA. V dropped 1 base and J dropped 2 bases, with 7 bases sitting between them. The CDR3 spells CASSLDGNTDTQYF. DNA of the CDR3: TGTGCCAGCAGCTTAGACGGGAACACAGATACGCAGTATTTT.

The chain couples TRBV19 to TRBJ1-2, with D uncertain. CDR1 is LNHDA, CDR2 SQIVND, per germline (reference sequence). With 7 bases removed from V and 4 bases from J, the gap between germline ends came to 13 bases. The CDR3 sequence is 13 residues long. The CDR3 spells CASTRRGSYGYTF. In DNA, the CDR3 is TGTGCCAGTACCCGGCGGGGTAGCTATGGCTACACCTTC.

This clone came up a few times. V and J are TRBV11-2 and TRBJ2-7, with D tentatively TRBD1 (5 bases). Germline V gene lookup returns CDR1 SGHAT and CDR2 FQNNGV. V gave up 5 bases and J gave up 0 bases, with 11 bases separating them. CDR3 size: 14 residues. The CDR3, as DNA: TGTGCCAGCAGCCCGAGGACACACTCCTACGAGCAGTACTTC. Protein: CASSPRTHSYEQYF.

The J gene is TRBJ2-7, the V gene TRBV23-1; D tentatively fits TRBD1 or TRBD2 (6 bases each). TRBV23-1 is an open reading frame whose function is uncertain. The CDR3 covers 13 residues. Trimming cost V 7 bases and J 3 bases, with 13 bases left between them. The CDR3 DNA is TGCGCCAGCACCGAGGGGGGACTCTACGAGCAGTACTTC. Translation gives CASTEGGLYEQYF.

V and J are TRBV19 and TRBJ1-1; maybe TRBD1 (5 bases). V lost 6 bases, J lost 5 bases, and 13 bases lay in between. Germline CDR1 is LNHDA and CDR2 is SQIVND (reference sequence). CDR3 length equals 13 residues. CDR3 region: CASSLGGFTEAFF. The CDR3 DNA is TGTGCCAGTAGCCTTGGGGGTTTTACTGAAGCTTTCTTT.

This chain links TRBV9 with TRBJ1-2, with no clear D. The CDR3 covers 13 residues. The germline V and J ends were trimmed by 7 bases and 8 bases, with 18 bases remaining between them. Per germline, CDR1 SGDLS and CDR2 YYNGEE. The CDR3 DNA reads as TGTGCCAGCGGCCTTGAGGTCTCTTCCGGCTACACCTTC. It codes for CASGLEVSSGYTF.

The chain recombines TRBV6-5 with TRBJ1-1; 7 bases are a match to TRBD1. Germline assignment: CDR1 MNHEY and CDR2 SVGAGI. J was trimmed by 0 bases and V by 6 bases; bases with no gene match: 4. The CDR3 totals 14 residues. CDR3 region: CASRRDSMNTEAFF. CDR3 DNA: TGTGCCAGCAGAAGGGACAGCATGAACACTGAAGCTTTCTTT.

V gene TRBV5-1 combines with J gene TRBJ2-3; D gene unclear. Trimming took 5 bases from V and 2 from J, leaving 9 bases between them. Germline V lookup: CDR1 SGHRS, CDR2 YFSETQ. This CDR3 contains 13 residues. The CDR3 DNA is TGCGCCAGCAGGTGGGATTACACAGATACGCAGTATTTT. This gives the protein CASRWDYTDTQYF.

V usage is TRBV5-4 and J usage is TRBJ2-1; D is possibly TRBD2 (5 bases). CDR1 is SGHNT and CDR2 is YYREEE in the germline V gene (reference sequence). This CDR3 has 12 residues. V was cut by 4 bases and J by 5 bases, with 7 bases left in between. Here the CDR3 reads CASSRGHNEQFF. The CDR3, as DNA: TGTGCCAGCAGCCGCGGGCACAATGAGCAGTTCTTC.

V and J are TRBV7-8 and TRBJ1-4, with 7 bases matching TRBD1. V trimming: 5 bases; J trimming: 5 bases; junction bases outside the gene matches: 8. The CDR3 sequence is 15 residues long. Germline-derived CDR1 and CDR2 are SGHVS and FQNEAQ. This chain's CDR3 is CASSDREMINEKLFF. The CDR3 DNA reads as TGTGCCAGCAGCGACAGGGAAATGATAAATGAAAAACTGTTTTTT.

The rearrangement uses TRBV6-6 and TRBJ1-3; D is undetermined. CDR1 is MNHNY and CDR2 is SVGAGI in the germline V gene (reference sequence). The V and J ends lost 4 bases and 0 bases respectively, with 7 bases between them. This CDR3 spans 14 amino acids. As DNA, the CDR3 is TGTGCCAGCAGTTTTGGGATCTCTGGAAACACCATATATTTT. This codes for CASSFGISGNTIYF.

The chain has TRBV3-1 (or the pseudogene TRBV3-2) and TRBJ2-2; D unclear. CDR3 length: 14 amino acids. Per germline, CDR1 LGHDT and CDR2 YNNKEL (reference sequence). Trimming removed 2 bases at V and 4 bases at J, with 8 bases between. The CDR3 here is CASSQLSITGELFF. The CDR3 nucleotides read TGTGCCAGCAGCCAATTAAGTATCACCGGGGAGCTGTTTTTT.

The chain joins TRBV6-1 to TRBJ2-3, with TRBD2 identical over 12 bases. V gave up 1 base and J gave up 2 bases; unmatched junction bases: 4. Germline loops: CDR1 MNHNS, CDR2 SASEGT. The CDR3 is 17 residues long. DNA for the CDR3: TGTGCCAGCAGTGAAGGGCTAGCGGGGGGGCCCACAGATACGCAGTATTTT. Its protein is CASSEGLAGGPTDTQYF.

The rearrangement uses TRBV6-5 and TRBJ2-4; TRBD1 agrees at 9 bases. J lost 0 bases, V lost 6 bases, and 3 bases had no gene match. This CDR3 is built from 15 residues. Germline values: CDR1 MNHEY, CDR2 SVGAGI. The CDR3 coding sequence is TGTGCCAGCAGCACGACAGGGGGAGCCAAAAACATTCAGTACTTC. Amino acids: CASSTTGGAKNIQYF.